This entry lists 26 T cell receptor beta chains sequenced from one sample in a study of blood T cell repertoires in COVID-19. The assay was immunoSEQ multiplex PCR, and TCRdb's table has in-frame clones only and misses some. Of 85,000 to 130,000 clones in the sample, approximately 93% are singletons; the top ten hold roughly 0.97%. The sample taken for sequencing was peripheral blood. The receptors come from a man aged 55 to 69 with acute or convalescent COVID-19.

The chain combines TRBV15 with TRBJ1-1; TRBD1 is a possible D gene (6 bases). The germline V and J ends were trimmed by 3 bases and 4 bases, with 18 bases remaining between them. Germline V gene data show CDR1 as LNHNV and CDR2 as YYDKDF (reference sequence). This CDR3 is built from 16 residues. CDR3 loop: CATSRGVGRGSTEAFF. CDR3 nucleotides: TGTGCCACCAGCAGGGGGGTGGGCAGGGGTAGCACTGAAGCTTTCTTT.

This chain uses TRBV30 with TRBJ2-3; D is possibly TRBD1 (7 bases). From germline, CDR1 is GTSNPN and CDR2 SVGIG (reference sequence). The CDR3 is 13 residues long. The CDR3 bases are TGTGCTCTCAGGGGGGCGGCCACAGATACGCAGTATTTT. Translation gives CALRGAATDTQYF.

The chain has TRBV6-5 and TRBJ2-1; the D gene is possibly TRBD1 (6 bases). The CDR3 is 13 amino acids. Germline V lookup: CDR1 MNHEY, CDR2 SVGAGI. V lost 6 bases to trimming and J lost 6 bases, with 12 bases between them. For the CDR3, the DNA is TGTGCCAGCAGCCCCAGGGGTCGCAATGAGCAGTTCTTC. This gives the protein CASSPRGRNEQFF.

CDR3 DNA: TGTGCCAGCAGCCGCTCTTTTCTGCTTACCGGGAACCAGGGCTACACCTTC. Translation: CASSRSFLLTGNQGYTF. The chain carries TRBV3-1 (or the pseudogene TRBV3-2) and TRBJ1-2; D gene unclear. This CDR3 is 17 amino acids long. Germline V gene data show CDR1 as LGHDT and CDR2 as YNNKEL (reference sequence). V was clipped by 4 bases and J by 8 bases, with 26 bases between them.

This CDR3 reads CSVVPSGLGTEAFF. The CDR3 bases are TGCAGCGTTGTCCCGTCGGGATTGGGGACTGAAGCTTTCTTT. The chain is built from TRBV29-1 and TRBJ1-1; D unresolved. Trimming stripped 4 bases from V and 5 bases from J, with 17 bases between. This CDR3 contains 14 residues. The germline CDR1 and CDR2 sequences are SQVTM and ANQGSEA. Complete variable domain (other parts from reference TRBV29-1 and TRBJ1-1): SAVISQKPSRDICQRGTSLTIQCQVDSQVTMMFWYRQQPGQSLTLIATANQGSEATYESGFVIDKFPISRPNLTFSTLTVSNMSPEDSSIYLCSVVPSGLGTEAFFGQGTRLTVV.

This chain connects TRBV19 to TRBJ2-1; TRBD2 agrees at 8 bases. CDR3 length: 13 residues. With V trimmed by 5 bases and J by 9 bases, 6 bases remained unmatched. Germline CDR1 reads LNHDA; CDR2 reads SQIVND (reference sequence). CDR3 coding DNA: TGTGCCAGTAGTTCCGGACTAGCTGGTGAGCAGTTCTTC. It is translated as CASSSGLAGEQFF.

The J gene is TRBJ2-2, the V gene TRBV12-5, with D possibly matching TRBD2 (6 bases). CDR1 LGHNT and CDR2 FRNRAP come from the germline V gene. Trimming left V 3 bases short and J 7 bases short, with 18 bases between. The CDR3 spans 16 residues. The CDR3 loop reads CASGFPPGTLGGELFF. Here the CDR3 DNA reads TGTGCTAGTGGTTTCCCCCCAGGGACTTTAGGCGGGGAGCTGTTTTTT.

This chain uses TRBV9 with TRBJ2-1; the D is unclear. Germline CDR1 and CDR2: SGDLS and YYNGEE. The CDR3 sequence is 16 residues long. V was pared by 0 bases and J by 3 bases, with 13 bases between. CDR3 coding DNA: TGTGCCAGCAGCGTAGGGGCCAAAGGCAGCTACAATGAGCAGTTCTTC. Translated: CASSVGAKGSYNEQFF.

The genes are TRBV9 and TRBJ1-2, with 7 bases aligning to TRBD1. Germline values: CDR1 SGDLS, CDR2 YYNGEE. Trimming cost V 2 bases and J 6 bases; bases outside gene matches: 10. The CDR3 totals 15 residues. CDR3 in DNA: TGTGCCAGCAGCGTTGACCCCGGGACAGCTGATGGCTACACCTTC. Translated, it gives CASSVDPGTADGYTF.

This chain uses TRBV30 with TRBJ2-2; 9 bases are a match to TRBD2. This CDR3 is 22 amino acids long. The germline CDR1 and CDR2 sequences are GTSNPN and SVGIG (reference sequence). V gave up 0 bases and J gave up 5 bases; unmatched junction bases: 25. In DNA, the CDR3 is TGTGCCTGGAGTGTACGCTTTAGGTCTAGCGGGATACCCTCCTGGGGGACCGGGGAGCTGTTTTTT. Protein sequence: CAWSVRFRSSGIPSWGTGELFF.

This clone is a singleton in its sample. The V gene is TRBV5-1, the J gene TRBJ2-3; 7 bases are shared with TRBD2. The germline V gene has CDR1 SGHRS and CDR2 YFSETQ. Trimming removed 0 bases from V and 4 bases from J; junction bases left unmatched: 11. The CDR3 covers 17 residues. In nucleotides, the CDR3 is TGCGCCAGCAGCTTGGAAATCGGCGGGAGTGCGGCAGATACGCAGTATTTT. Its protein product is CASSLEIGGSAADTQYF.

The V and J genes are TRBV5-1 and TRBJ2-2, with TRBD2 matching 11 bases. The J segment lost 5 bases and the V segment lost 2 bases, leaving 14 bases of the junction unmatched. The CDR3 has 19 amino acids. Germline lookup yields CDR1 SGHRS and CDR2 YFSETQ. Here the CDR3 DNA reads TGCGCCAGCAGCTTTGGGGAACTAGCGGGAGATTACAGAACCGGGGAGCTGTTTTTT. This sequence encodes CASSFGELAGDYRTGELFF.

This chain joins TRBV2 and TRBJ1-6, with TRBD1 identical over 9 bases. Losses at the gene ends were 9 bases for V and 8 bases for J; bases not matched to a gene: 5. CDR3 length equals 13 residues. Germline V CDR1 and CDR2: SNHLY, FYNNEI. The CDR3 sequence: CARGGQGDSPLHF. CDR3 bases: TGTGCCAGAGGGGGACAGGGTGATTCACCCCTCCACTTT. Together with reference TRBV2 and TRBJ1-6, the CDR3 gives the full variable domain: EPEVTQTPSHQVTQMGQEVILRCVPISNHLYFYWYRQILGQKVEFLVSFYNNEISEKSEIFDDQFSVERPDGSNFTLKIRSTKLEDSAMYFCARGGQGDSPLHFGNGTRLTVT.

This clone was observed once. J is TRBJ2-3 and V is TRBV27, with a tentative D call TRBD1 (5 bases). V was trimmed by 3 bases and J by 2 bases, leaving 9 bases between them. Germline values: CDR1 MNHEY, CDR2 SMNVEV (reference sequence). CDR3 size: 14 residues. This chain's CDR3 is CASSLGLPTDTQYF. In DNA form, the CDR3 reads TGTGCCAGCAGTTTGGGGCTACCCACAGATACGCAGTATTTT.

The rearrangement uses TRBV24-1 and TRBJ1-3; D is possibly TRBD1 (6 bases). Trimming took off 5 bases at V and 1 base at J, with 14 bases between the two ends. Germline CDR1 reads KGHDR; CDR2 reads SFDVKD. The CDR3 is made up of 16 amino acids. CDR3 nucleotides: TGTGCCACCAGTGGGGGGCCAGGGCGATCTGGAAACACCATATATTTT. This codes for CATSGGPGRSGNTIYF.

The chain joins TRBV4-2 to TRBJ2-2; D may be TRBD2 (6 bases). The germline CDR1 and CDR2 sequences are LGHNA and YNFKEQ. Trimming removed 0 bases at V and 4 bases at J, with 9 bases between. The CDR3 runs to 15 residues. The CDR3 is CASSQETGVTGELFF. The CDR3 DNA follows: TGTGCCAGCAGCCAAGAAACGGGAGTCACCGGGGAGCTGTTTTTT.

The chain joins TRBV29-1 to TRBJ1-1; D is uncertain. Germline CDR1 is SQVTM and CDR2 is ANQGSEA. This CDR3 is built from 12 residues. Deletions cut 4 bases from V and 3 bases from J, with 9 bases between. The CDR3 region has the DNA TGCAGCGTTGGAGACGGAGACACTGAAGCTTTCTTT. Translation: CSVGDGDTEAFF.

J is TRBJ1-6 and V is TRBV2; D gene ambiguous. Germline CDR1 SNHLY, CDR2 FYNNEI. The CDR3 has 12 amino acids. V lost 7 bases and J 8 bases, leaving 9 bases between the germline ends. For the CDR3, the DNA is TGTGCCAGCAAGCTTCAGGATTCACCCCTCCACTTT. Translating gives CASKLQDSPLHF.

The chain has TRBV3-1 (or the pseudogene TRBV3-2) and TRBJ2-1, with D tentatively TRBD2 (5 bases). Germline V gene lookup returns CDR1 LGHDT and CDR2 YNNKEL (reference sequence). The V end lost 0 bases, the J end lost 3 bases, and 9 bases lay between the germline ends. The CDR3 has 15 amino acids. The CDR3 sequence: CASSQDNRDYNEQFF. DNA of the CDR3: TGTGCCAGCAGCCAAGATAATCGGGACTACAATGAGCAGTTCTTC.

The chain joins TRBV10-3 to TRBJ2-3; 7 positions match TRBD2. Germline V gene lookup returns CDR1 ENHRY and CDR2 SYGVKD. V lost 10 bases, J lost 5 bases, and 9 bases stayed unmatched. The CDR3 runs 13 residues. CDR3 amino acids: CASREGGGDTQYF. In DNA, the CDR3 is TGTGCCAGTAGGGAGGGCGGTGGAGATACGCAGTATTTT.

The J gene is TRBJ2-2, the V gene TRBV5-1; a weak D match, TRBD1 (6 bases). The CDR3 consists of 18 residues. Germline values: CDR1 SGHRS, CDR2 YFSETQ. V lost 5 bases, J lost 3 bases, and 23 bases lay in between. The DNA of the CDR3 is TGCGCCAGCAGTAATGGACAGCAGACAAAATACTACACCGGGGAGCTGTTTTTT. Translated: CASSNGQQTKYYTGELFF.

V is TRBV28 and J is TRBJ1-5; D is undetermined. In germline, CDR1 is MDHEN, CDR2 SYDVKM. V dropped 3 bases and J dropped 2 bases, with 14 bases sitting between them. The CDR3 contains 16 residues. The CDR3 coding sequence is TGTGCCAGCAGTTTCTCGCCTGGGCAGGGCAATCAGCCCCAGCATTTT. Protein sequence: CASSFSPGQGNQPQHF.

This rearrangement joins TRBV19 to TRBJ1-4; 8 bases match TRBD1. In germline, CDR1 is LNHDA, CDR2 SQIVND (reference sequence). After removal of 6 bases from V and 8 bases from J, the junction contained 8 bases not matched to a gene. There are 14 residues in the CDR3. CDR3 sequence (DNA): TGTGCCAGTAGGCCCCAGGGGGCAGTAGAAAAACTGTTTTTT. Translating gives CASRPQGAVEKLFF.

The J gene is TRBJ1-1, the V gene TRBV5-1; tentatively, D is TRBD1 (5 bases). V was clipped by 5 bases and J by 3 bases, with 17 bases between them. CDR1 is SGHRS and CDR2 is YFSETQ in the germline V gene. There are 15 residues in the CDR3. The CDR3 DNA sequence: TGCGCCAGCAGTCTGAGGTCAGGGTCGGACACTGAAGCTTTCTTT. Protein sequence: CASSLRSGSDTEAFF.

This chain joins TRBV2 and TRBJ2-7; 11 nucleotides line up with TRBD2. V trimming: 8 bases; J trimming: 7 bases; junction bases outside the gene matches: 10. CDR1 is SNHLY, CDR2 FYNNEI, per germline. The CDR3 is made up of 14 amino acids. CDR3 region: CASEPSGRRGEQYF. The DNA of the CDR3 is TGTGCCAGCGAGCCTAGCGGGAGGAGGGGGGAGCAGTACTTC.

The sample holds one count of this clone. The J gene is TRBJ1-2, the V gene TRBV27; D is undetermined. V shed 6 bases and J shed 7 bases, with 21 bases lying between them. Germline CDR1 reads MNHEY; CDR2 reads SMNVEV (reference sequence). The CDR3 totals 15 residues. The CDR3 region is CASRTLLRKAGGYTF. Here the CDR3 DNA reads TGTGCCAGCAGAACCCTCCTCCGAAAAGCGGGTGGCTACACCTTC.